One and the same sample provided the 8 T cell receptor beta chains below, sequenced in a study of cytomegalovirus exposure and HLA in healthy donors (TCRdb year 2017). The library was prepared using the immunoSEQ multiplex PCR assay. This is the immuneACCESS table as TCRdb keeps it, with only in-frame sequences that have V and J called. A part of the clones is gone; compared with another copy, unresolved V genes explain less than half, and the rest is unexplained. Across this sample there are approximately 200,000 clones, with about 81% seen only once. The leading ten clones occupy 1% to 1.5% of the sample. The sequenced sample was PBMCs. Receptors were obtained from a woman aged 25 to 39 in good health and CMV-seronegative.

The gene calls are TRBV7-9 and TRBJ2-7; 8 nucleotides align to TRBD1. The germline gives CDR1 SEHNR, CDR2 FQNEAQ (reference sequence). The CDR3 is 16 residues long. Unmatched junction bases numbered 9, after V lost 5 bases and J lost 0 bases. This chain's CDR3 is CASSPFTRGHSYEQYF. Here the CDR3 DNA reads TGTGCCAGCAGCCCTTTCACCAGGGGGCACTCCTACGAGCAGTACTTC.

The V and J genes are TRBV15 and TRBJ2-3; 8 positions agree with TRBD2. This CDR3 has 17 residues. The trim removed 5 bases at V and 7 bases at J, leaving 17 bases unmatched. From germline, CDR1 is LNHNV and CDR2 YYDKDF (reference sequence). CDR3 protein: CATSGSSGGPSVNTQYF. The DNA of the CDR3 is TGTGCCACCAGCGGATCCAGCGGGGGCCCCAGTGTGAATACGCAGTATTTT.

The V gene is TRBV5-1, the J gene TRBJ2-5, with 10 bases identical to TRBD1. Germline lookup yields CDR1 SGHRS and CDR2 YFSETQ. CDR3 length equals 16 residues. Unmatched junction bases numbered 11, after V lost 4 bases and J lost 5 bases. The CDR3 DNA reads TGCGCCAGCAGCCTCCCGACAGGGGGCAAGGCGGAGACCCAGTACTTC. Protein: CASSLPTGGKAETQYF.

This chain joins TRBV5-1 and TRBJ1-1; unclear D gene. V lost 4 bases and J lost 1, with 8 bases in between. Germline CDR1 SGHRS, CDR2 YFSETQ. The CDR3 length is 13 residues. The CDR3 DNA follows: TGCGCCAGCAGCGCCACAGAGAACACTGAAGCTTTCTTT. Protein product: CASSATENTEAFF.

This chain links TRBV7-3 with TRBJ2-2; D unresolved. Per germline, CDR1 SGHTA and CDR2 FQGTGA. The CDR3 contains 13 residues. V lost 3 bases to trimming and J lost 6 bases, with 8 bases between them. In DNA, the CDR3 is TGTGCCAGCAGCTTGGCCGTGCCCGGGGAGCTGTTTTTT. Protein sequence: CASSLAVPGELFF.

The chain couples TRBV19 to TRBJ1-2; D may be TRBD1 (5 bases). The CDR3 has 11 amino acids. Trimming pared 3 bases from V and 7 bases from J, leaving 6 bases between. Germline V gives CDR1 LNHDA, CDR2 SQIVND (reference sequence). This chain's CDR3 is CASSMGRGYTF. The CDR3, as DNA: TGTGCCAGTAGTATGGGGCGTGGCTACACCTTC.

This clone showed up just a few times. V gene TRBV28 combines with J gene TRBJ1-2; unclear D gene. V was clipped by 5 bases and J by 9 bases, with 13 bases between them. This CDR3 contains 12 residues. Germline CDR1 reads MDHEN; CDR2 reads SYDVKM. The CDR3 protein is CASSPEGLRYTF. CDR3 DNA: TGTGCCAGCAGTCCAGAGGGTCTCCGCTACACCTTC.

The genes are TRBV9 and TRBJ1-2; 9 bases agree with TRBD1. CDR1 is SGDLS and CDR2 is YYNGEE in the germline V gene. This CDR3 is built from 14 residues. J gave up 5 bases and V 4 bases, and 6 bases lay outside the gene matches. CDR3 region: CASSPGTGPYGYTF. Here the CDR3 DNA reads TGTGCCAGCAGCCCCGGGACAGGGCCTTATGGCTACACCTTC.